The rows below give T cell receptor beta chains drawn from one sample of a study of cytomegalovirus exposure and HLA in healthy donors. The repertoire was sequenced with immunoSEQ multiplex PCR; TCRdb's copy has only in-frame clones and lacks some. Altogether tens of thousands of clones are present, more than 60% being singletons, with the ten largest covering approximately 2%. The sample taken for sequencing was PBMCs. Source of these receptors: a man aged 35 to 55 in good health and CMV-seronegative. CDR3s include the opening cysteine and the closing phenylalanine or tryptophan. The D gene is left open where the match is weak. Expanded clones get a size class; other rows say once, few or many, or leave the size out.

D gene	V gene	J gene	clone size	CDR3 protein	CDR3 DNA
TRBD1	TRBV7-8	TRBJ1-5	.	CASSLQGVWDSNQPQHF	TGTGCCAGCAGCTTACAGGGGGTTTGGGATAGCAATCAGCCCCAGCATTTT
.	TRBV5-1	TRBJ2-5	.	CASSLAVADQETQYF	TGCGCCAGCAGCTTGGCCGTAGCTGATCAAGAGACCCAGTACTTC
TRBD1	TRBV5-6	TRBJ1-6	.	CASSFTGAHNSPLHF	TGTGCCAGCAGCTTCACAGGGGCGCATAATTCACCCCTCCACTTT
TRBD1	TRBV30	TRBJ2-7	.	CAWSRPGQGTYEQYF	TGTGCCTGGAGTCGACCAGGACAGGGGACCTACGAGCAGTACTTC
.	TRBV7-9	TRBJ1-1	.	CASSLRSGRTEAFF	TGTGCCAGCAGCTTAAGGTCAGGAAGGACTGAAGCTTTCTTT
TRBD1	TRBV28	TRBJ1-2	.	CASSFQGVDGYTF	TGTGCCAGCAGTTTTCAGGGGGTCGATGGCTACACCTTC
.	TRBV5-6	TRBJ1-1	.	CASSLRWGEGEGTEAFF	TGTGCCAGCAGCTTAAGGTGGGGGGAGGGGGAAGGCACTGAAGCTTTCTTT
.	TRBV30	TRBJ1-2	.	CAVSPGDGYTF	TGTGCCGTGAGTCCGGGGGACGGCTACACCTTC
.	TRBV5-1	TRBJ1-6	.	CASTADYNSPLHF	TGCGCCAGCACTGCAGACTATAATTCACCCCTCCACTTT
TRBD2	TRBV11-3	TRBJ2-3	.	CASSLNSGGRKDTQYF	TGTGCCAGCAGCTTAAATAGCGGGGGGCGCAAAGATACGCAGTATTTT
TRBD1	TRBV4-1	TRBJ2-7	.	CASSQATGAYEQYF	TGCGCCAGCAGCCAAGCGACAGGGGCATACGAGCAGTACTTC
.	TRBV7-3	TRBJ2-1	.	CASSPGRNEQFF	TGTGCCAGCAGCCCAGGGAGGAATGAGCAGTTCTTC
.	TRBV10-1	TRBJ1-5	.	CASGQGLGQPQHF	TGCGCCAGCGGGCAGGGTTTAGGTCAGCCCCAGCATTTT
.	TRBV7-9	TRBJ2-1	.	CASSLPGHSRSYNEQFF	TGTGCCAGCAGCTTACCGGGACATTCAAGATCCTACAATGAGCAGTTCTTC
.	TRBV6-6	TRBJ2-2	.	CASKPSTSGELFF	TGTGCCAGTAAACCCTCAACTAGCGGGGAGCTGTTTTTT
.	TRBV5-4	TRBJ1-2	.	CASSLQGRSYGYTF	TGTGCCAGCAGCTTGCAGGGGCGCAGCTATGGCTACACCTTC
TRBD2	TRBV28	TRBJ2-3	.	CASSLAGASDTQYF	TGTGCCAGCAGTCTAGCGGGAGCCTCAGATACGCAGTATTTT
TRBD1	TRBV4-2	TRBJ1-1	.	CASSQISRQGASTEAFF	TGTGCCAGCAGCCAAATCTCACGACAGGGGGCGAGCACTGAAGCTTTCTTT
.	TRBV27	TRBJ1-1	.	CASSAAGNTEAFF	TGTGCCAGCAGCGCCGCAGGGAACACTGAAGCTTTCTTT
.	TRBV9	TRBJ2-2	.	CASSVAWGSGELFF	TGTGCCAGCAGCGTAGCTTGGGGCTCCGGGGAGCTGTTTTTT
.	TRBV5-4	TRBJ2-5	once	CASSFQLVAETQYF	TGTGCCAGCAGCTTCCAACTAGTTGCGGAGACCCAGTACTTC
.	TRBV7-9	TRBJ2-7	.	CASSPRLETYEQYF	TGTGCCAGCAGCCCCCGACTAGAGACCTACGAGCAGTACTTC
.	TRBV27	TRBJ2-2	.	CASSPRRGRTGELFF	TGTGCCAGCAGCCCTAGGCGGGGGCGGACCGGGGAGCTGTTTTTT
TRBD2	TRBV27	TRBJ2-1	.	CASKPGLAVSYNEQFF	TGTGCCAGCAAGCCGGGACTAGCGGTGTCCTACAATGAGCAGTTCTTC
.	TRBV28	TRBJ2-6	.	CATEAGTDSLAANVLTF	TGTGCCACAGAAGCCGGGACTGACTCTCTGGCGGCCAACGTCCTGACTTTC
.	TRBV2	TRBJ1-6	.	CASSGQTARVTSYNSPLHF	TGTGCCAGCAGTGGGCAGACAGCAAGGGTCACCTCCTATAATTCACCCCTCCACTTT
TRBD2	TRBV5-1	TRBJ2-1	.	CASSGTSGGDEQFF	TGCGCCAGCAGCGGGACTAGCGGGGGGGATGAGCAGTTCTTC
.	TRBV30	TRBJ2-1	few	CAWSLAGTEQFF	TGTGCCTGGAGTTTGGCGGGAACTGAGCAGTTCTTC
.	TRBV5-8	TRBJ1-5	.	CASRPLQGRSNQPQHF	TGTGCCAGCAGACCTCTACAGGGCCGGAGCAATCAGCCCCAGCATTTT
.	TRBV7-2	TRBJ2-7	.	CASSPHPQIYEQYF	TGTGCCAGCAGCCCCCACCCCCAGATCTACGAGCAGTACTTC
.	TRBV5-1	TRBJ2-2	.	CASSEEADTGELFF	TGCGCCAGCAGCGAAGAGGCGGACACCGGGGAGCTGTTTTTT
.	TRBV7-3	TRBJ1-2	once	CASSLRPDEAGYTF	TGTGCCAGCAGCTTAAGGCCAGACGAGGCTGGCTACACCTTC
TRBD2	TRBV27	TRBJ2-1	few	CASSRKPRGLAGGSEQFF	TGTGCCAGCAGTCGAAAGCCCCGGGGACTAGCGGGAGGGAGTGAGCAGTTCTTC